Given below is one T cell receptor (beta chain) in context. This sample is part of a study of OX40 agonist ivuxolimab in advanced cancers. Generated by immunoSEQ multiplex PCR, the TCRdb table keeps only in-frame clones and is missing some. The sample lists tens of thousands of clones; 70% to 90% were seen once. J gave up 13 bases and V 1 base, and 5 bases lay outside the gene matches. This CDR3 has 12 amino acids. CDR1 and CDR2 (germline): SGHTS, YDEGEE. Systemic immunosuppression or a history of autoimmune disease excluded patients. The origin of this receptor is an adult with an advanced solid tumor such as melanoma, head and neck, liver or kidney cancer. Sequencing was performed on CD4+ or CD8+ T cells sorted from blood, taken in a trial of the OX40 agonist ivuxolimab. This chain links TRBV5-8 with TRBJ1-2; 9 bases map to TRBD1. In DNA, the CDR3 is TGTGCCAGCAGCTTGACAGGGGGCGGATCCACCTTC. It codes for CASSLTGGGSTF.